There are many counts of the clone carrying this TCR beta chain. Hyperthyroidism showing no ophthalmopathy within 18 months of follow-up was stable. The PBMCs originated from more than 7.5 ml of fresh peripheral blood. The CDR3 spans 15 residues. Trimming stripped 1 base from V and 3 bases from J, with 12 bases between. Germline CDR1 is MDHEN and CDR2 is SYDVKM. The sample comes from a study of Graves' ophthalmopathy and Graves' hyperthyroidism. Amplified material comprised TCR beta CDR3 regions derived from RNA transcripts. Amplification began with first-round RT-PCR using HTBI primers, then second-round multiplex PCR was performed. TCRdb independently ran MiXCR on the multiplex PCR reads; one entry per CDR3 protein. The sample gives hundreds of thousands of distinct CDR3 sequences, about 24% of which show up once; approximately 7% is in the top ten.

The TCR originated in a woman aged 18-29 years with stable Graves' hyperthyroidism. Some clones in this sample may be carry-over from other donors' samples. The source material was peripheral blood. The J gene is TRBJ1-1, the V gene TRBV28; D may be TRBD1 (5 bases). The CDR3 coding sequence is TGTGCCAGCAGTTTATCAGGGCTCCAGGACACTGAAGCTTTCTTT. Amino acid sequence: CASSLSGLQDTEAFF.